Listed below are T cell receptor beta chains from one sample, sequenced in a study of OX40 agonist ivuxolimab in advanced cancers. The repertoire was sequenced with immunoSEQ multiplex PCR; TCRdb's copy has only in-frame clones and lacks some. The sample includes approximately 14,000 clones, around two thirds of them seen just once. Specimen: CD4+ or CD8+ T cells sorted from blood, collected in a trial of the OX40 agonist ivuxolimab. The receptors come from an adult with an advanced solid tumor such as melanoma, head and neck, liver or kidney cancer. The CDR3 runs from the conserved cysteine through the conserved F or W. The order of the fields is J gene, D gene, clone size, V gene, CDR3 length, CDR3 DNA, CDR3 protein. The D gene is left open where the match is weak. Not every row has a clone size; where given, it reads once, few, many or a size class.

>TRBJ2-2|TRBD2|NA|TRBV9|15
TGTGCCAGCAGCTGGGGGGGTGAGAACACCGGGGAGCTGTTTTTT
CASSWGGENTGELFF
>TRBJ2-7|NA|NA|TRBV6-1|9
TGTGCCAGCAAAGAGCAGCAGTACTTC
CASKEQQYF
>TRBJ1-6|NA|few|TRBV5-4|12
TGTGCCAGCAGCTTCGGGGGTTCACCCCTCCACTTT
CASSFGGSPLHF
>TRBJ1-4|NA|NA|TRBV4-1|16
TGCGCCAGCAGCCACTCGTGGGGCAGAACTAATGAAAAACTGTTTTTT
CASSHSWGRTNEKLFF
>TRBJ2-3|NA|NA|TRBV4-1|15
TGCGCCAGCAGGTTTCTGGTAGGGTACACAGATACGCAGTATTTT
CASRFLVGYTDTQYF
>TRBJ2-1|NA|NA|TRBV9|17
TGTGCCAGCAGCGTAGAAGACTCACCCCCGGGCTACAATGAGCAGTTCTTC
CASSVEDSPPGYNEQFF
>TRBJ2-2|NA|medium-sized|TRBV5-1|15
TGCGCCAGCAGCTTGACAGGGAGAAGTACCGGGGAGCTGTTTTTT
CASSLTGRSTGELFF
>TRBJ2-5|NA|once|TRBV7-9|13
TGTGCCAGCAGCTTAGGGGGGCAAGAGACCCAGTACTTC
CASSLGGQETQYF
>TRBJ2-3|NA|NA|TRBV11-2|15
TGTGCCAGCAGCTTTTCTAGGGGCCCCGTGTCCTCAGTATATTTT
CASSFSRGPVSSVYF
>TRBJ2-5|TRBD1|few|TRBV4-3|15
TGCGCCAGCAGCCAAGGGGACAGGGAAGCAGAGACCCAGTACTTC
CASSQGDREAETQYF
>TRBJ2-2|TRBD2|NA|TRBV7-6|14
TGTGCCAGCAGCGCTAGCGGAAGAACCGGGGAGCTGTTTTTT
CASSASGRTGELFF
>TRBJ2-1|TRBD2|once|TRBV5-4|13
TGTGCCAGCATGCTAGCGGGGGGCCTGGAGCAGTTCTTC
CASMLAGGLEQFF
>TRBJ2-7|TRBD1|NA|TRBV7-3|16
TGTGCCAGCAGTTCCCCTGGGACAGGGGTTTCCTACGAGCAGTACTTC
CASSSPGTGVSYEQYF
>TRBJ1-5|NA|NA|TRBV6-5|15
TGTGCCAGCAGTTCCTATGACAGCTCCGGGCAGCCCCAGCATTTT
CASSSYDSSGQPQHF
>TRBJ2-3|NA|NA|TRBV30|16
TGTGCCTGGAGTGGGGAAGGGACCCAAAGCACAGATACGCAGTATTTT
CAWSGEGTQSTDTQYF
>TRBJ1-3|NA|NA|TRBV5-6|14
TGTGCCAGCAGCTTGGGGGCAGTCTTAAACACCATATATTTT
CASSLGAVLNTIYF
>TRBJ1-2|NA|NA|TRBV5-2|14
TGCGCCAGCAGCCATAGTACCGGGAACTATGGCTACACCTTC
CASSHSTGNYGYTF
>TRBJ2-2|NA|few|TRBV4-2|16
TGTGCCAGCAGCCAGGGAACCTGGGGGACCACCGGGGAGCTGTTTTTT
CASSQGTWGTTGELFF
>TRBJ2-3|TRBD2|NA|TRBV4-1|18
TGCGCCAGCAGCCCCGGGGGGCTAGCGGGGGAGCCCACAGATACGCAGTATTTT
CASSPGGLAGEPTDTQYF
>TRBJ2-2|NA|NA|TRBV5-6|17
TGTGCCAGCAGCCCAGTTCTGGGTAGCGTAAACACCGGGGAGCTGTTTTTT
CASSPVLGSVNTGELFF
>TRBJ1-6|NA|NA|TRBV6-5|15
TGTGCCAGCAGTCACAGGAGGTCGAATAATTCACCCCTCCACTTT
CASSHRRSNNSPLHF
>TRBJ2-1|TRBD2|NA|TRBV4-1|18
TGCGCCAGCAGCCAAGATACTAGCGGCCCCCCTAACTACAATGAGCAGTTCTTC
CASSQDTSGPPNYNEQFF
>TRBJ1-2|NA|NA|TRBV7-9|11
TGTGCCAGCAGCTTAGCGGATGGCTACACCTTC
CASSLADGYTF
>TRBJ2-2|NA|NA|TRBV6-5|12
TGTGCCAGCAGTTACTCGGACGGGGAGCTGTTTTTT
CASSYSDGELFF
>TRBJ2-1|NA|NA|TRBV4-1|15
TGCGCCAGCAGCCAAACAGGGAGCTCCTACAATGAGCAGTTCTTC
CASSQTGSSYNEQFF
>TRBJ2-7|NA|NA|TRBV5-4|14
TGTGCCAGCAGCTTTGGGACCCTAGGGAACGAGCAGTACTTC
CASSFGTLGNEQYF
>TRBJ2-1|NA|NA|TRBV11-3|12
TGTGCCAGCAGCTCCATCTACAATGAGCAGTTCTTC
CASSSIYNEQFF
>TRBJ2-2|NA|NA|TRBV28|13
TGTGCCAGCAGACCCTGGCGTTCCGGGGAGCTGTTTTTT
CASRPWRSGELFF
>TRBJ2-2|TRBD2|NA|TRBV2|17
TGTGCCAGCAGTGAAATAGCGGGGCAACCGAACACCGGGGAGCTGTTTTTT
CASSEIAGQPNTGELFF
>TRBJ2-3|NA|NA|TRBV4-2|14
TGTGCCAGCAGCCCCGGACTCTTCACAGATACGCAGTATTTT
CASSPGLFTDTQYF
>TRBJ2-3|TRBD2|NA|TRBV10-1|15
TGCGCCAGCAGCCCTAGCGGGACTGCCACAGATACGCAGTATTTT
CASSPSGTATDTQYF
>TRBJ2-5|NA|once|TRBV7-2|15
TGTGCCAGCAGCTTGTATAGCCAACCCCAAGAGACCCAGTACTTC
CASSLYSQPQETQYF
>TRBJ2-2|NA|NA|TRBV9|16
TGTGCCAGCAGCGCCTTTGGTGGGACTCCCGGGGGGGAGCTGTTTTTT
CASSAFGGTPGGELFF
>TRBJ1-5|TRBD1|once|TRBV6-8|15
TGTGCCAGCAGTCGGACAGGGTGGAGCAATCAGCCCCAGCATTTT
CASSRTGWSNQPQHF
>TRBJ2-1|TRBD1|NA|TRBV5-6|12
TGTGCCAGCAGCCCGGACAGGGATGAGCAGTTCTTC
CASSPDRDEQFF
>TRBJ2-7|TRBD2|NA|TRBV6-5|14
TGTGCCAGCAGTCTGAATAGCGGGGACTACGAGCAGTACTTC
CASSLNSGDYEQYF
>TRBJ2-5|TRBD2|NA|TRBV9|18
TGTGCCAGCAGCGCCCTTGGGCTCGGACTAGCGGGGGAAGAGACCCAGTACTTC
CASSALGLGLAGEETQYF
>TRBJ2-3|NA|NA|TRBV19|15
TGTGCCAGTAGTCCCAAGGTCACTAGCACAGATACGCAGTATTTT
CASSPKVTSTDTQYF
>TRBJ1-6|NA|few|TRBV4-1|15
TGCGCCAGCAGCCAATTCGAGGATGCCAATTCACCCCTCCACTTT
CASSQFEDANSPLHF
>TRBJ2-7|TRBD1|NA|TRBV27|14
TGTGCCAGCAGTTTATTCAGGGGGAAGTACGAGCAGTACTTC
CASSLFRGKYEQYF
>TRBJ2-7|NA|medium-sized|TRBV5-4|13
TGTGCCAGCAGCTTGCGGGGCGGCTACGAGCAGTACTTC
CASSLRGGYEQYF